These T cell receptor beta chains were read from a single sample in a study of identical twins. MiXCR, applied by TCRdb to the 5' RACE reads, yields one record per CDR3 protein. This table holds about 810,000 distinct CDR3 sequences, roughly an eighth found once. These records were also assigned to another study, of yellow fever vaccine responses in identical twins.

Input material: PBMCs. These receptors originate from a woman under 30 in good health. Each CDR3 is given with its conserved first and last residue. A D gene is named only where the DNA matches it firmly. The size entry is marked missing in some rows and otherwise reads once, few, many or a size class.

D gene: NA
V gene: TRBV6-1
J gene: TRBJ1-1
CDR3 length: 14
clone size: many
CDR3 protein: CASRLTGMNTEAFF
CDR3 DNA: TGTGCCAGCAGGCTGACAGGTATGAACACTGAAGCTTTCTTT

D gene: NA
V gene: TRBV3-1
J gene: TRBJ2-7
CDR3 length: 15
clone size: NA
CDR3 protein: CASSQAIGSSYEQYF
CDR3 DNA: TGTGCCAGCAGCCAAGCTATCGGGAGCTCCTACGAGCAGTACTTC

D gene: NA
V gene: TRBV5-6
J gene: TRBJ2-7
CDR3 length: 14
clone size: few
CDR3 protein: CASSLWYGAYEQYF
CDR3 DNA: TGTGCCAGCAGCTTGTGGTATGGGGCCTACGAGCAGTACTTC

D gene: NA
V gene: TRBV19
J gene: TRBJ2-1
CDR3 length: 12
clone size: many
CDR3 protein: CASSSWADEQFF
CDR3 DNA: TGTGCCAGTAGTAGCTGGGCCGATGAGCAGTTCTTC

D gene: TRBD1
V gene: TRBV12-3/TRBV12-4
J gene: TRBJ2-7
CDR3 length: 15
clone size: many
CDR3 protein: CASSPRDRALLRQYF
CDR3 DNA: TGTGCCAGCAGTCCCCGGGACAGGGCTTTGCTAAGGCAGTACTTC

D gene: TRBD2
V gene: TRBV27
J gene: TRBJ2-7
CDR3 length: 14
clone size: NA
CDR3 protein: CASSPPGLVGEQYF
CDR3 DNA: TGTGCCAGCAGTCCCCCGGGACTAGTCGGCGAGCAGTACTTC

D gene: TRBD1
V gene: TRBV12-3/TRBV12-4
J gene: TRBJ1-1
CDR3 length: 14
clone size: few
CDR3 protein: CASRRGQMNTEAFF
CDR3 DNA: TGTGCCAGCAGACGGGGACAGATGAACACTGAAGCTTTCTTT

D gene: NA
V gene: TRBV6-5
J gene: TRBJ1-2
CDR3 length: 13
clone size: few
CDR3 protein: CASSSAGPAGYTF
CDR3 DNA: TGTGCCAGCAGTTCCGCGGGGCCCGCTGGCTACACCTTC

D gene: TRBD1
V gene: TRBV29-1
J gene: TRBJ2-1
CDR3 length: 14
clone size: NA
CDR3 protein: CSVVRRDSYNEQFF
CDR3 DNA: TGCAGCGTTGTCCGCCGGGACAGCTACAATGAGCAGTTCTTC

D gene: TRBD2
V gene: TRBV7-2
J gene: TRBJ2-3
CDR3 length: 16
clone size: few
CDR3 protein: CASSSPGTSSTDTQYF
CDR3 DNA: TGTGCCAGCAGCTCACCCGGGACTAGCAGCACAGATACGCAGTATTTT

D gene: TRBD1
V gene: TRBV5-1
J gene: TRBJ2-5
CDR3 length: 16
clone size: NA
CDR3 protein: CASSLSGQAIQETQYF
CDR3 DNA: TGCGCCAGCAGCTTGTCTGGACAGGCAATACAAGAGACCCAGTACTTC

D gene: NA
V gene: TRBV5-1
J gene: TRBJ2-1
CDR3 length: 15
clone size: few
CDR3 protein: CASSLERDSYNEQFF
CDR3 DNA: TGCGCCAGCAGCTTGGAACGGGATTCCTACAATGAGCAGTTCTTC

D gene: NA
V gene: TRBV5-1
J gene: TRBJ2-6
CDR3 length: 16
clone size: NA
CDR3 protein: CASSLDRSSGANVLTF
CDR3 DNA: TGCGCCAGCAGCTTGGACAGAAGCTCTGGGGCCAACGTCCTGACTTTC

D gene: NA
V gene: TRBV20-1
J gene: TRBJ1-5
CDR3 length: 15
clone size: few
CDR3 protein: CSAGQSVQSNQPQHF
CDR3 DNA: TGCAGTGCCGGACAAAGTGTACAGAGCAATCAGCCCCAGCATTTT

D gene: NA
V gene: TRBV28
J gene: TRBJ2-1
CDR3 length: 19
clone size: few
CDR3 protein: CASRESHTIRGAEYNEQFF
CDR3 DNA: TGTGCCAGTCGAGAATCCCACACAATCCGGGGGGCTGAATACAATGAGCAGTTCTTC

D gene: TRBD1
V gene: TRBV28
J gene: TRBJ1-5
CDR3 length: 14
clone size: few
CDR3 protein: CASMGQSYNQPQHF
CDR3 DNA: TGTGCCAGCATGGGACAGTCCTACAATCAGCCCCAGCATTTT

D gene: NA
V gene: TRBV29-1
J gene: TRBJ2-7
CDR3 length: 14
clone size: NA
CDR3 protein: CSVELQALGYEQYF
CDR3 DNA: TGCAGCGTTGAATTACAGGCTCTCGGTTACGAGCAGTACTTC

D gene: NA
V gene: TRBV12-3/TRBV12-4
J gene: TRBJ2-3
CDR3 length: 17
clone size: few
CDR3 protein: CASRKMTPNFDTDTQYF
CDR3 DNA: TGTGCCAGCAGGAAGATGACTCCTAATTTTGACACAGATACGCAGTATTTT

D gene: TRBD1
V gene: TRBV7-9
J gene: TRBJ1-1
CDR3 length: 15
clone size: many
CDR3 protein: CASSHRQGSATEAFF
CDR3 DNA: TGTGCCAGCAGCCACCGACAGGGTTCGGCCACTGAAGCTTTCTTT

D gene: NA
V gene: TRBV20-1
J gene: TRBJ1-1
CDR3 length: 10
clone size: few
CDR3 protein: CSASITEAFF
CDR3 DNA: TGCAGTGCTAGCATCACTGAAGCTTTCTTT

D gene: NA
V gene: TRBV6-6
J gene: TRBJ2-1
CDR3 length: 11
clone size: NA
CDR3 protein: CATRLGNEQFF
CDR3 DNA: TGTGCCACCCGTTTGGGCAATGAGCAGTTCTTC

D gene: NA
V gene: TRBV12-2
J gene: TRBJ2-1
CDR3 length: 17
clone size: few
CDR3 protein: CASRLPDIAGYYNEQFF
CDR3 DNA: TGTGCAAGTCGCCTTCCCGACATAGCGGGATATTACAATGAGCAGTTCTTC

D gene: NA
V gene: TRBV19
J gene: TRBJ1-5
CDR3 length: 15
clone size: few
CDR3 protein: CASSIGGDGYQPQHF
CDR3 DNA: TGTGCCAGTAGTATAGGAGGGGATGGATATCAGCCCCAGCATTTT

D gene: NA
V gene: TRBV28
J gene: TRBJ2-3
CDR3 length: 14
clone size: many
CDR3 protein: CASSFSSPGSTQYF
CDR3 DNA: TGTGCCAGCAGTTTTTCTTCACCCGGGTCCACGCAGTATTTT

D gene: TRBD2
V gene: TRBV5-1
J gene: TRBJ2-1
CDR3 length: 15
clone size: many
CDR3 protein: CASSPSGMTYNEQFF
CDR3 DNA: TGCGCCAGCAGCCCTAGCGGGATGACCTACAATGAGCAGTTCTTC

D gene: TRBD1
V gene: TRBV5-1
J gene: TRBJ2-1
CDR3 length: 15
clone size: NA
CDR3 protein: CASSLEGQVHNEQFF
CDR3 DNA: TGCGCCAGCAGCTTAGAAGGACAGGTACACAATGAGCAGTTCTTC

D gene: NA
V gene: TRBV20-1
J gene: TRBJ2-4
CDR3 length: 15
clone size: NA
CDR3 protein: CSARFLGLAKNIQYF
CDR3 DNA: TGCAGTGCTAGGTTTTTAGGACTAGCCAAAAACATTCAGTACTTC

D gene: NA
V gene: TRBV20-1
J gene: TRBJ1-3
CDR3 length: 16
clone size: NA
CDR3 protein: CSATPLNLTGFGTIYF
CDR3 DNA: TGCAGTGCAACTCCCCTGAACTTGACAGGTTTTGGGACCATATATTTT

D gene: TRBD2
V gene: TRBV12-3/TRBV12-4
J gene: TRBJ2-1
CDR3 length: 15
clone size: many
CDR3 protein: CASSLGSGGYNEQFF
CDR3 DNA: TGCGCCAGCAGCTTGGGTAGCGGGGGATACAATGAGCAGTTCTTC

D gene: TRBD2
V gene: TRBV27
J gene: TRBJ2-7
CDR3 length: 16
clone size: few
CDR3 protein: CASRPPSGLAPYEQYF
CDR3 DNA: TGTGCCAGCAGGCCACCATCGGGACTAGCACCCTACGAGCAGTACTTC

D gene: NA
V gene: TRBV5-1
J gene: TRBJ2-1
CDR3 length: 13
clone size: few
CDR3 protein: CASRGLNSKEQFF
CDR3 DNA: TGCGCCAGCAGGGGACTCAACTCTAAGGAGCAGTTCTTC

D gene: TRBD2
V gene: TRBV3-1
J gene: TRBJ2-1
CDR3 length: 17
clone size: NA
CDR3 protein: CASSQEDSGRANYEQFF
CDR3 DNA: TGTGCCAGCAGCCAAGAGGATTCGGGGAGGGCCAATTATGAGCAGTTCTTC

D gene: TRBD2
V gene: TRBV25-1
J gene: TRBJ2-7
CDR3 length: 11
clone size: many
CDR3 protein: CASSGGGEQYF
CDR3 DNA: TGTGCCAGCAGTGGGGGGGGAGAGCAGTACTTC

D gene: TRBD1
V gene: TRBV5-1
J gene: TRBJ2-1
CDR3 length: 13
clone size: few
CDR3 protein: CASGGLEYNEQFF
CDR3 DNA: TGCGCCTCAGGGGGTCTAGAGTACAATGAGCAGTTCTTC

D gene: NA
V gene: TRBV10-3
J gene: TRBJ2-1
CDR3 length: 11
clone size: few
CDR3 protein: CAIKDYNEQFF
CDR3 DNA: TGTGCCATCAAGGACTACAATGAGCAGTTCTTC

D gene: TRBD1
V gene: TRBV9
J gene: TRBJ1-1
CDR3 length: 15
clone size: NA
CDR3 protein: CASSSRDRVGDEAFF
CDR3 DNA: TGTGCCAGCAGCTCCCGGGACAGGGTTGGCGATGAAGCTTTCTTT

D gene: NA
V gene: TRBV28
J gene: TRBJ2-2
CDR3 length: 13
clone size: NA
CDR3 protein: CASLRGDTGELFF
CDR3 DNA: TGTGCCAGCTTGCGAGGGGACACCGGGGAGCTGTTTTTT

D gene: TRBD2
V gene: TRBV27
J gene: TRBJ2-1
CDR3 length: 16
clone size: NA
CDR3 protein: CASSRWTSGRVGEQFF
CDR3 DNA: TGTGCCAGCAGTCGCTGGACTAGCGGGAGAGTTGGTGAGCAGTTCTTC

D gene: NA
V gene: TRBV20-1
J gene: TRBJ1-1
CDR3 length: 14
clone size: few
CDR3 protein: CSARSVEMNTEAFF
CDR3 DNA: TGCAGTGCTAGAAGCGTAGAAATGAACACTGAAGCTTTCTTT

D gene: TRBD2
V gene: TRBV10-3
J gene: TRBJ2-1
CDR3 length: 15
clone size: NA
CDR3 protein: CAITRTSGSGSEQFF
CDR3 DNA: TGTGCCATCACTAGGACTAGCGGGAGCGGAAGCGAGCAGTTCTTC

D gene: NA
V gene: TRBV4-1
J gene: TRBJ1-4
CDR3 length: 15
clone size: few
CDR3 protein: CASSRQGGGDEKLFF
CDR3 DNA: TGCGCCAGCAGCCGCCAAGGGGGAGGAGATGAAAAACTGTTTTTT

D gene: NA
V gene: TRBV3-1
J gene: TRBJ2-7
CDR3 length: 13
clone size: NA
CDR3 protein: CASSQVEAYEQYF
CDR3 DNA: TGTGCCAGCAGCCAAGTGGAGGCCTACGAGCAGTACTTC

D gene: NA
V gene: TRBV3-1
J gene: TRBJ2-5
CDR3 length: 14
clone size: NA
CDR3 protein: CASSQSLQEETQYF
CDR3 DNA: TGTGCCAGCAGCCAATCACTGCAAGAAGAGACCCAGTACTTC

D gene: TRBD2
V gene: TRBV20-1
J gene: TRBJ2-2
CDR3 length: 17
clone size: few
CDR3 protein: CSARPGLAGGGTGELFF
CDR3 DNA: TGCAGTGCTAGACCGGGACTAGCGGGGGGTGGCACCGGGGAGCTGTTTTTT

D gene: NA
V gene: TRBV5-1
J gene: TRBJ2-1
CDR3 length: 15
clone size: few
CDR3 protein: CASSLELGQYNEQFF
CDR3 DNA: TGCGCCAGCAGCTTGGAGCTGGGGCAGTACAATGAGCAGTTCTTC

D gene: TRBD1
V gene: TRBV24-1
J gene: TRBJ2-5
CDR3 length: 16
clone size: few
CDR3 protein: CATSDFSSGGKETQYF
CDR3 DNA: TGTGCCACCAGTGATTTTTCGTCAGGGGGCAAAGAGACCCAGTACTTC

D gene: NA
V gene: TRBV4-2
J gene: TRBJ1-1
CDR3 length: 17
clone size: few
CDR3 protein: CASSQKAGYQKNTEAFF
CDR3 DNA: TGTGCCAGCAGCCAAAAAGCCGGCTACCAAAAAAACACTGAAGCTTTCTTT

D gene: NA
V gene: TRBV10-3
J gene: TRBJ1-5
CDR3 length: 13
clone size: few
CDR3 protein: CAISEHQPQPQHF
CDR3 DNA: TGTGCCATCAGTGAACACCAACCTCAGCCCCAGCATTTT

D gene: TRBD2
V gene: TRBV20-1
J gene: TRBJ2-1
CDR3 length: 13
clone size: few
CDR3 protein: CSAWTSSSNEQFF
CDR3 DNA: TGCAGTGCTTGGACTAGCAGCAGCAATGAGCAGTTCTTC

D gene: NA
V gene: TRBV6-1
J gene: TRBJ2-2
CDR3 length: 15
clone size: NA
CDR3 protein: CASSEFLGGTGELFF
CDR3 DNA: TGTGCCAGCAGTGAATTTCTGGGGGGCACCGGGGAGCTGTTTTTT

D gene: TRBD1
V gene: TRBV11-2
J gene: TRBJ1-6
CDR3 length: 17
clone size: NA
CDR3 protein: CASSLSQGIGLNSPLHF
CDR3 DNA: TGTGCCAGCAGCCTATCACAGGGGATAGGGTTAAATTCACCCCTCCACTTT

D gene: TRBD2
V gene: TRBV11-2
J gene: TRBJ2-2
CDR3 length: 17
clone size: few
CDR3 protein: CASSSLLAGGPAGELFF
CDR3 DNA: TGTGCCAGCAGCTCCCTATTAGCGGGAGGGCCCGCCGGGGAGCTGTTTTTT

D gene: TRBD2
V gene: TRBV7-8
J gene: TRBJ2-7
CDR3 length: 16
clone size: NA
CDR3 protein: CASMQGISGRVYEQYF
CDR3 DNA: TGTGCCAGCATGCAGGGGATTAGCGGGAGGGTCTACGAGCAGTACTTC

D gene: NA
V gene: TRBV12-3/TRBV12-4
J gene: TRBJ2-1
CDR3 length: 14
clone size: NA
CDR3 protein: CTSRRDQNKNEQSF
CDR3 DNA: TGTACCAGCAGACGGGACCAGAATAAGAATGAGCAGTCCTTC

D gene: TRBD2
V gene: TRBV20-1
J gene: TRBJ2-5
CDR3 length: 16
clone size: NA
CDR3 protein: CSARVGLAGIQETQYF
CDR3 DNA: TGCAGTGCTAGAGTTGGACTAGCGGGGATCCAAGAGACCCAGTACTTC

D gene: TRBD2
V gene: TRBV4-1
J gene: TRBJ2-1
CDR3 length: 14
clone size: many
CDR3 protein: CASSQGLAGDEQFF
CDR3 DNA: TGCGCCAGCAGCCAAGGGTTAGCGGGAGATGAGCAGTTCTTC

D gene: NA
V gene: TRBV11-3
J gene: TRBJ2-1
CDR3 length: 14
clone size: many
CDR3 protein: CASSLGESYNEQFF
CDR3 DNA: TGTGCCAGCAGCTTAGGGGAGTCCTACAATGAGCAGTTCTTC